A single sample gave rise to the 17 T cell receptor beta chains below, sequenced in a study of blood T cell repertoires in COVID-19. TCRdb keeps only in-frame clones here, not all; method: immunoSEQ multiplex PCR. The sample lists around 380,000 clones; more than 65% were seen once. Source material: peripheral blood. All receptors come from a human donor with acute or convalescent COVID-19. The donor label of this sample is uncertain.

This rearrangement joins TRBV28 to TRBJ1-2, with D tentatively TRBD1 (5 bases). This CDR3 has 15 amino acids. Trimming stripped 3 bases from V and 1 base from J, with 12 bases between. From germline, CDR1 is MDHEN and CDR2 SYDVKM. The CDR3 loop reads CASSFGGRVNYGYTF. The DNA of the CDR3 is TGTGCCAGCAGTTTTGGCGGCAGGGTTAACTATGGCTACACCTTC.

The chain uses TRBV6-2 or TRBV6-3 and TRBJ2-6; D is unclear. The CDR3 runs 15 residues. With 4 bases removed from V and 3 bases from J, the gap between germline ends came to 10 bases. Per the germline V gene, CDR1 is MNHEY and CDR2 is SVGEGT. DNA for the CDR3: TGTGCCAGCAGTTCCCCAGGTTATGGGGCCAACGTCCTGACTTTC. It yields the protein CASSSPGYGANVLTF.

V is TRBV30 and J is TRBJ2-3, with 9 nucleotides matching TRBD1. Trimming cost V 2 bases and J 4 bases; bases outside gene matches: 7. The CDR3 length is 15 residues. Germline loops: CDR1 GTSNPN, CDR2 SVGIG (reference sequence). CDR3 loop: CAWSIGTGFPDTQYF. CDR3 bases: TGTGCCTGGAGTATTGGGACAGGGTTTCCAGATACGCAGTATTTT.

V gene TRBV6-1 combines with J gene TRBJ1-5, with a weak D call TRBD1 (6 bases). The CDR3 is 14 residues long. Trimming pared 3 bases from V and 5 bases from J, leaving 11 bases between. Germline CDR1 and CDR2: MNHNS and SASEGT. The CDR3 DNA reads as TGTGCCAGCAGTGACGGGGACACCCATCAGCCCCAGCATTTT. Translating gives CASSDGDTHQPQHF.

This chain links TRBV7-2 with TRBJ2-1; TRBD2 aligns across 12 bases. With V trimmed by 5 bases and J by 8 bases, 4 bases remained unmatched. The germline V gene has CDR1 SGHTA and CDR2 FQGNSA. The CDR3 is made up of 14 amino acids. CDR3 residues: CASSKTSGSYEQFF. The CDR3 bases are TGTGCCAGCAGCAAGACTAGCGGGAGTTATGAGCAGTTCTTC.

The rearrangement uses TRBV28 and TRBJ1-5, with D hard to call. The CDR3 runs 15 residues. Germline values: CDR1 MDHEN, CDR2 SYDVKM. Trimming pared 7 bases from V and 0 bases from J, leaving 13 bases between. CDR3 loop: CASNQRLYSNQPQHF. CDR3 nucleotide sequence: TGTGCCAGCAACCAGCGTCTCTATAGCAATCAGCCCCAGCATTTT.

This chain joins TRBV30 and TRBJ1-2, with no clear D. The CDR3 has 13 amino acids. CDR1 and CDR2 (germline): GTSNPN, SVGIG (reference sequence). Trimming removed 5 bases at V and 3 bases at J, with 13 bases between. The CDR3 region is CAWAVGLYYGYTF. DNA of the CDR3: TGTGCCTGGGCCGTGGGCCTCTACTATGGCTACACCTTC.

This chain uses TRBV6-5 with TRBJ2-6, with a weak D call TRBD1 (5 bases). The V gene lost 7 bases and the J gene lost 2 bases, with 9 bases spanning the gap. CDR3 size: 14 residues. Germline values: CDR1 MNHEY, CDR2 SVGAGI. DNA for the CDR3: TGTGCCAGCATTAGGGGCCCTGGGGCCAACGTCCTGACTTTC. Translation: CASIRGPGANVLTF.

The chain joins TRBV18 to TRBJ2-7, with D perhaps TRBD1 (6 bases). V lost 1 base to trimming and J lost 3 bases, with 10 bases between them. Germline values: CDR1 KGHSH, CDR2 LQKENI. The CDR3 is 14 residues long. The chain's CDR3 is CASSPLPRGYEQYF. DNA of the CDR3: TGTGCCAGCTCACCACTACCCAGGGGCTACGAGCAGTACTTC.

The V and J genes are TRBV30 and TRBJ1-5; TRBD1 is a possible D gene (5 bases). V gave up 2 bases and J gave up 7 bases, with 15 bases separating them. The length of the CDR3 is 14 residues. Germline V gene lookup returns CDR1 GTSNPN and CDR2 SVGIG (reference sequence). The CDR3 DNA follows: TGTGCCTGGAGTAACGGGCGGGGGAGCCAGCCCCAGCATTTT. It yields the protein CAWSNGRGSQPQHF.

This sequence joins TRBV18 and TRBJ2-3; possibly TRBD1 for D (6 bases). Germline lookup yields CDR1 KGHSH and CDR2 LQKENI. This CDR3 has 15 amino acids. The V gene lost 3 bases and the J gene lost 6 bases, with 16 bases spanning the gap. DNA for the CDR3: TGTGCCAGCTCACCTCGAACAGGGATGGGGGATACGCAGTATTTT. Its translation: CASSPRTGMGDTQYF. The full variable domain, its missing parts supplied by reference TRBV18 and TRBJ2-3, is NAGVMQNPRHLVRRRGQEARLRCSPMKGHSHVYWYRQLPEEGLKFMVYLQKENIIDESGMPKERFSAEFPKEGPSILRIQQVVRGDSAAYFCASSPRTGMGDTQYFGPGTRLTVL.

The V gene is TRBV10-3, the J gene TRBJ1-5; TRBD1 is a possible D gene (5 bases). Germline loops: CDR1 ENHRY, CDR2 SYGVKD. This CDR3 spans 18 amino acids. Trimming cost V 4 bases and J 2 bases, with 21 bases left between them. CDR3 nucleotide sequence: TGTGCCATCAGTGCCGGCGGGGGGAGCGCCTCGGGCAATCAGCCCCAGCATTTT. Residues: CAISAGGGSASGNQPQHF.

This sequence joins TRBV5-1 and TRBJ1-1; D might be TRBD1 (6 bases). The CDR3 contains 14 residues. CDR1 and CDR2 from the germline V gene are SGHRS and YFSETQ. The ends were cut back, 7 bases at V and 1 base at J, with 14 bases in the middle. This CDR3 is CASDPGHQNTEAFF. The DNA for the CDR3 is TGCGCCAGCGACCCGGGACACCAGAACACTGAAGCTTTCTTT.

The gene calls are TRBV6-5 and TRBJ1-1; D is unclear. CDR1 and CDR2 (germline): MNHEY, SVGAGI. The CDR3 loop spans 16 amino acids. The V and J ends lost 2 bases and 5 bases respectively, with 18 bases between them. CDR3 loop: CASSYGFGSGGTEAFF. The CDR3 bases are TGTGCCAGCAGTTACGGATTCGGGTCGGGAGGAACTGAAGCTTTCTTT.

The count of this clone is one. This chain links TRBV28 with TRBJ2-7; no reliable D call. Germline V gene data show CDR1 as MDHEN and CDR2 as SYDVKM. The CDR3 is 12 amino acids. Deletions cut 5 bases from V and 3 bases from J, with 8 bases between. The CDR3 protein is CASSQTDYEQYF. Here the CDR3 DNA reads TGTGCCAGCAGTCAAACTGACTACGAGCAGTACTTC. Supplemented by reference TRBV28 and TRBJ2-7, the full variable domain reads DVKVTQSSRYLVKRTGEKVFLECVQDMDHENMFWYRQDPGLGLRLIYFSYDVKMKEKGDIPEGYSVSREKKERFSLILESASTNQTSMYLCASSQTDYEQYFGPGTRLTVT.

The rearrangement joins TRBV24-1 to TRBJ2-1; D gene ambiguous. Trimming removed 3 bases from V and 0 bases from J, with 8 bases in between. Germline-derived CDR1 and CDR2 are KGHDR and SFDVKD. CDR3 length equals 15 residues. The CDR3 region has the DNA TGTGCCACCAGTGATCCCAGAAGCTCCTACAATGAGCAGTTCTTC. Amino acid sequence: CATSDPRSSYNEQFF.

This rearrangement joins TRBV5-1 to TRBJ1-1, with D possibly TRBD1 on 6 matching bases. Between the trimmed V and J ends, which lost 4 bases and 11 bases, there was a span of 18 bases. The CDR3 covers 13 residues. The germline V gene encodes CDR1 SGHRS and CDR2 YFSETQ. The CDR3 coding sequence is TGCGCCAGCAGCCCCGATCCGGCAGGGGTCGCTTTCTTT. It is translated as CASSPDPAGVAFF.